Sequencing of this T cell receptor beta chain was carried out in a study of multiple sclerosis patients with progressive multifocal leukoencephalopathy (dated by TCRdb to the late 2010s). For context, the study as a whole: Four or five natalizumab-treated MS patients who did not develop PML were used as controls and were sampled longitudinally. Peripheral T and B cells were examined in MS patients who went on to develop PML (4 under natalizumab, 1 after alemtuzumab) as well as in treated patients who did not. The study was designed to detect JC virus-specific or public T-cell expansions arising at the time of PML onset. Two patients on natalizumab who later developed PML were tracked over time from before therapy, through 6 and 12 months, up to PML onset.

The study at large found these results: No common TRBV or TRBJ gene usage or preferential TRBV-TRBJ pairings were detected when PML developed. The analysis covered only peripheral blood, although cerebrospinal fluid or brain lymphocytes might be more informative for natalizumab-associated PML. Given the small, descriptive cohort, it remained unclear whether the study findings reflect JC virus infection or general immunocompromise. Although TRB clones above 0.5% frequency turned up only in PML patients, the clones expanded at PML onset were already present before and during natalizumab therapy. Less diverse TRB repertoires in most PML patients were suggested by lower normalized Shannon entropy, whereas values near 1 were observed in the natalizumab-treated controls.

CDR1 and CDR2 were assigned from the germline V gene as SGHRS and YFSETQ. V and J lose 0 bases and 4 bases, and a span of 11 bases separates them. The CDR3 measures 15 amino acids from cysteine to phenylalanine. Of the read, only the CDR3 DNA is kept; its 45 bases are in frame from base 1. Using the immunoSEQ two-step multiplex PCR at survey-level depth, TRB CDR3 regions were amplified from genomic DNA. Synthetic inline TR CDR3 controls covering all V-J pairings were spiked into each PCR to estimate template counts and remove amplification bias. Reads were processed so that amplification and sequencing bias were reduced, and quantification was performed against synthetic TR CDR3 analogs. As for the authors' bioinformatics: Raw data were processed in ImmunoSEQ Analyzer, with out-of-frame sequences and CDR3s containing stop codons removed, and genes were named according to IMGT nomenclature. Normalized Shannon entropy, defined as 1 minus Pielou's evenness, was used to summarize repertoire diversity. TRB sequences were treated as identical only when sharing V gene, J gene and CDR3. Public PML clonotypes were CDR3s found in two or more PML-onset samples but not found earlier, in controls, or in public databases. Skylign with the observed count method was used to analyze CDR3 amino acid composition at each position. Held by TCRdb, this immuneACCESS table contains in-frame sequences only and omits some clones. Under half of the omission traces to an unresolved V gene where checked; the cause of the rest is unknown. The D gene and trimming were derived from the DNA, and the V and J assignments and clone size from that table. The sample profile shows approximately 27,000 clones; 88% of them were found once. 0.9% to 1.2% of the sample goes to the ten largest clones.

As concerns this clone: The target of this receptor is not known. No much larger clone is present one base from it, and per-base qualities are unavailable.

Explained via the paper, the time point label denotes: before natalizumab initiation. All listed patients had previously received interferon beta, and all PML patients were female. Before the first natalizumab infusion, T0 blood samples were collected. Isolation of peripheral blood mononuclear cells was performed by Ficoll-Hypaque density gradient centrifugation. The TCR comes from a human donor with multiple sclerosis. The material sequenced was PBMCs. Recombination linked TRBV5-1 to TRBJ1-3, with the D gene not confidently named. The CDR3 protein is CASSLEAVPGNTIYF. The nucleotide sequence is given as TGCGCCAGCAGCTTGGAAGCAGTCCCGGGAAACACCATATATTTT.